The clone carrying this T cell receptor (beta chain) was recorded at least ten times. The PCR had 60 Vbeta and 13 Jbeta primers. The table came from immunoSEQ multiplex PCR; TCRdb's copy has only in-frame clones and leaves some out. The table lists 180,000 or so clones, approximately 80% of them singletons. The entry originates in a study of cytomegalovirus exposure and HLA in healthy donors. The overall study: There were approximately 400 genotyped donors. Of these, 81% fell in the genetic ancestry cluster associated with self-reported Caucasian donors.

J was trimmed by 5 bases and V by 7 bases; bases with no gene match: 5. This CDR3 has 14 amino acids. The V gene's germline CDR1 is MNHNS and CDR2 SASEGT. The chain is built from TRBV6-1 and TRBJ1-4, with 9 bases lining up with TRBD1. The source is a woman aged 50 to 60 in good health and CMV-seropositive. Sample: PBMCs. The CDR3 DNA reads TGTGCCAGCATTCCGGGACAGGGAAATGAAAAACTGTTTTTT. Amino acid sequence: CASIPGQGNEKLFF.